Shown below are 2 T cell receptor beta chains from a single sample sequenced in a study of T cell repertoires in cytomegalovirus infection (dated by TCRdb to the late 2010s). What the treatment or condition label conveys for this sample: in vitro stimulation with specific CMV peptide epitopes to enrich CMV-specific T cells. This sample was sequenced with an Illumina HiSeq 1500. TCRdb reworked the public reads: Q25 trimming with fastp, MiXCR clone assembly, productive beta chains retained. Each record represents a unique CDR3 protein, reported with the most common genes and DNA among its rows. For this sample there are about 900,000 distinct CDR3 sequences; around 31% appear just once. The ten biggest clones cover around 15% of the sample. Their antigens remain unidentified. Sequenced material: cultured CD8+ T cells from PBMCs, taken from culture after CMV antigen stimulation. The receptors derive from a human donor in good health (CMV status not recorded). Some clones in this sample may be carry-over from other donors' samples.

This clonotype showed up many times. The chain carries TRBV7-9 and TRBJ1-1; 10 nucleotides agree with TRBD1. Germline loops: CDR1 SEHNR, CDR2 FQNEAQ (reference sequence). The CDR3 length is 16 residues. V shed 5 bases, J shed 4 bases, and the junction held 10 bases outside the gene matches. The CDR3 DNA is TGTGCCAGCAGCGTCCATGACAGGGGGCTGGGCACTGAAGCTTTCTTT. Translation: CASSVHDRGLGTEAFF.

This chain connects TRBV27 to TRBJ2-3; TRBD2 agrees at 8 bases. Germline loops: CDR1 MNHEY, CDR2 SMNVEV (reference sequence). With 1 base clipped from V and 4 bases from J, the junction kept 7 bases outside the gene matches. The CDR3 is 16 amino acids. The CDR3 is CASSLWGGGPPDTQYF. In nucleotides, the CDR3 is TGTGCCAGCAGTTTATGGGGCGGGGGGCCCCCAGATACGCAGTATTTT.